These 30 T cell receptor beta chains originate from one sample sequenced in a study of T cell clones after liver transplantation. The method was immunoSEQ multiplex PCR; TCRdb's version includes in-frame clones alone and lacks a portion of them. The sample has roughly 67,000 clones, over 90% seen once. The sequences come from CD4+ T cells from blood, collected around 27 months after liver transplant. Receptor source: a human patient who received a liver transplant. Some T cells may be provided by the graft donor.

The chain combines TRBV7-2 with TRBJ2-5; D remains unclear. The germline CDR1 and CDR2 sequences are SGHTA and FQGNSA. V lost 2 bases, J lost 4 bases, and 5 bases lay in between. The CDR3 runs 12 residues. The CDR3 spells CASSLLGETQYF. CDR3 nucleotides: TGTGCCAGCAGCTTACTAGGAGAGACCCAGTACTTC.

This clone was detected only once. The chain couples TRBV19 to TRBJ1-5; 9 positions agree with TRBD1. This CDR3 region has 17 residues. Per the germline V gene, CDR1 is LNHDA and CDR2 is SQIVND (reference sequence). The trim removed 3 bases at V and 5 bases at J, leaving 11 bases unmatched. CDR3 in amino acids: CASSIWQGTGPYQPQHF. The CDR3 DNA reads as TGTGCCAGTAGTATTTGGCAAGGGACAGGGCCTTATCAGCCCCAGCATTTT.

The chain is built from TRBV15 and TRBJ2-1; 7 nucleotides align to TRBD2. V lost 8 bases to trimming and J lost 0 bases; unmatched junction nucleotides: 7. The CDR3 runs 15 residues. Germline V gene sequence: CDR1 LNHNV, CDR2 YYDKDF (reference sequence). CDR3 loop: CATQSGTNSYNEQFF. For the CDR3, the DNA is TGTGCCACCCAATCCGGGACTAACTCCTACAATGAGCAGTTCTTC.

V usage is TRBV27 and J usage is TRBJ1-5; D is possibly TRBD1 (5 bases). Germline assignment: CDR1 MNHEY and CDR2 SMNVEV (reference sequence). The germline V and J ends were trimmed by 1 base and 6 bases, with 16 bases remaining between them. The CDR3 has 16 residues. The CDR3 here is CASSLWAGEGIQPQHF. The CDR3 coding sequence is TGTGCCAGCAGTTTATGGGCGGGGGAGGGAATTCAGCCCCAGCATTTT.

The count of this clone is one. V and J are TRBV5-1 and TRBJ2-3, with D perhaps TRBD2 (6 bases). This CDR3 is built from 15 residues. CDR1 is SGHRS, CDR2 YFSETQ, per germline. Deletions cut 1 base from V and 0 bases from J, with 9 bases between. CDR3 loop: CASSLSSGSTDTQYF. CDR3 in DNA: TGCGCCAGCAGCTTGAGTAGCGGTAGCACAGATACGCAGTATTTT.

The rearrangement uses TRBV5-1 and TRBJ2-2; D is uncertain. This CDR3 has 11 residues. The ends were cut back, 4 bases at V and 7 bases at J, with 5 bases in the middle. Per germline, CDR1 SGHRS and CDR2 YFSETQ. The chain's CDR3 is CASSAFGELFF. The CDR3 bases are TGCGCCAGCAGCGCGTTCGGGGAGCTGTTTTTT.

J is TRBJ1-1 and V is TRBV30, with D perhaps TRBD1 (5 bases). The CDR3 contains 12 residues. With 2 bases removed from V and 7 bases from J, the gap between germline ends came to 11 bases. Germline lookup yields CDR1 GTSNPN and CDR2 SVGIG (reference sequence). CDR3 bases: TGTGCCTGGAGTCGACAGAGTCTTGAAGCTTTCTTT. Its translation: CAWSRQSLEAFF.

Only one count was recorded for this clone. The chain combines TRBV11-3 with TRBJ2-1, with 12 positions matching TRBD2. This CDR3 has 16 amino acids. In germline, CDR1 is SGHNT, CDR2 YENEEA. The J segment lost 7 bases and the V segment lost 4 bases, leaving 8 bases of the junction unmatched. The CDR3 loop reads CASSSLAGGMGNEQFF. CDR3 coding DNA: TGTGCCAGCAGCTCACTAGCGGGAGGCATGGGGAATGAGCAGTTCTTC.

This chain uses TRBV28 with TRBJ1-5; no clear D. Germline CDR1 is MDHEN and CDR2 is SYDVKM. Trimming stripped 4 bases from V and 5 bases from J, with 3 bases between. The CDR3 covers 11 residues. The CDR3, as DNA: TGTGCCAGCAGTTGGGATCAGCCCCAGCATTTT. This gives the protein CASSWDQPQHF.

V gene TRBV4-3 combines with J gene TRBJ2-4, with a possible D match to TRBD1 (6 bases). V was pared by 0 bases and J by 3 bases, with 15 bases between. The CDR3 covers 17 residues. Germline V gene data show CDR1 as LGHNA and CDR2 as YSLEER. CDR3 protein: CASSQEFGRTVKNIQYF. Here the CDR3 DNA reads TGCGCCAGCAGCCAAGAATTTGGCAGGACAGTCAAAAACATTCAGTACTTC.

The chain joins TRBV6-5 to TRBJ1-4; D ambiguous. V lost 2 bases and J 3 bases, leaving 7 bases between the germline ends. The CDR3 covers 14 residues. Germline CDR1 is MNHEY and CDR2 is SVGAGI. The CDR3 protein is CASSYRKANEKLFF. For the CDR3, the DNA is TGTGCCAGCAGTTACCGGAAGGCTAATGAAAAACTGTTTTTT.

This clone has only one observation. The chain carries TRBV19 and TRBJ2-5; 8 nucleotides line up with TRBD2. J lost 5 bases, V lost 2 bases, and 13 bases had no gene match. Germline CDR1 and CDR2: LNHDA and SQIVND (reference sequence). The CDR3 contains 17 residues. Written as DNA, the CDR3 is TGTGCCAGTAGTATATCGGGAAGCGGGAGCGTGGGGGAGACCCAGTACTTC. It specifies CASSISGSGSVGETQYF.

The rearrangement uses TRBV19 and TRBJ1-5; no clear D. CDR1 is LNHDA, CDR2 SQIVND, per germline (reference sequence). The CDR3 is 13 amino acids. V gave up 3 bases and J gave up 0 bases, with 3 bases separating them. CDR3 DNA sequence: TGTGCCAGTAGTATGAATAGCAATCAGCCCCAGCATTTT. It specifies CASSMNSNQPQHF. The full variable domain, in which reference TRBV19 and TRBJ1-5 provide the parts outside the CDR3, is DGGITQSPKYLFRKEGQNVTLSCEQNLNHDAMYWYRQDPGQGLRLIYYSQIVNDFQKGDIAEGYSVSREKKESFPLTVTSAQKNPTAFYLCASSMNSNQPQHFGDGTRLSIL.

A note on this clone: One junction end disagrees with the germline gene, perhaps due to a read error. The rearrangement links TRBV23-1 to TRBJ2-2; D remains unclear. TRBV23-1 qualifies as an ORF whose function is uncertain. The CDR3 has 16 amino acids. The CDR3 bases are TGCGCCAGCAGCCAATGGGTGAAGATTCACACCGGGGAGCTGTTTTTT. It encodes CASSQWVKIHTGELFF.

The V call is TRBV6-6, the J call TRBJ1-1, with 8 positions matching TRBD1. Germline-derived CDR1 and CDR2 are MNHNY and SVGAGI (reference sequence). The CDR3 sequence is 11 residues long. Losses at the gene ends were 5 bases for V and 8 bases for J; bases not matched to a gene: 1. The CDR3 DNA sequence: TGTGCCAGCAGTAGACAGGGGGAAGCTTTCTTT. Protein sequence: CASSRQGEAFF.

The CDR3 loop reads CASSIQGGYEQYF. In DNA, the CDR3 is TGTGCCAGTAGTATTCAGGGGGGTTACGAGCAGTACTTC. This chain uses TRBV19 with TRBJ2-7, with D perhaps TRBD1 (7 bases). V was cut by 3 bases and J by 4 bases, with 10 bases left in between. From germline, CDR1 is LNHDA and CDR2 SQIVND (reference sequence). This CDR3 comprises 13 residues.

This chain joins TRBV2 and TRBJ1-5, with D possibly matching TRBD1 (5 bases). CDR3 length equals 15 residues. The germline V gene encodes CDR1 SNHLY and CDR2 FYNNEI. Trimming cost V 2 bases and J 3 bases, with 11 bases left between them. CDR3 DNA: TGTGCCAGCAGTGAAAGGGGCACTCCCAATCAGCCCCAGCATTTT. As protein: CASSERGTPNQPQHF.

The rearrangement links TRBV19 to TRBJ1-1; D unresolved. The ends were cut back, 7 bases at V and 0 bases at J, with 12 bases in the middle. This CDR3 contains 14 residues. The germline CDR1 and CDR2 sequences are LNHDA and SQIVND (reference sequence). CDR3: CASNMGRMNTEAFF. DNA for the CDR3: TGTGCCAGTAATATGGGCAGGATGAACACTGAAGCTTTCTTT.

This chain links TRBV5-1 with TRBJ2-7; 8 bases align to TRBD2. The trim removed 0 bases at V and 0 bases at J, leaving 5 bases unmatched. The V gene's germline CDR1 is SGHRS and CDR2 YFSETQ. The CDR3 is made up of 16 amino acids. The CDR3 DNA sequence: TGCGCCAGCAGCTTGGATGGGACTAGGACCTCCTACGAGCAGTACTTC. This translates into CASSLDGTRTSYEQYF.

This clone has only one observation. The rearrangement uses TRBV5-1 and TRBJ2-5, with 8 bases lining up with TRBD1. Trimming took 4 bases from V and 4 from J; bases not matched to a gene: 15. There are 17 residues in the CDR3. In germline, CDR1 is SGHRS, CDR2 YFSETQ. CDR3 sequence: CASSPGQGRRWRETQYF. The CDR3 nucleotides read TGCGCCAGCAGCCCCGGACAGGGTAGGAGATGGCGAGAGACCCAGTACTTC.

The rearrangement links TRBV10-2 to TRBJ1-2, with D possibly TRBD1 on 6 matching bases. V was cut by 8 bases and J by 2 bases, with 12 bases left in between. This CDR3 has 13 amino acids. CDR1 WSHSY and CDR2 SAAADI come from the germline V gene. CDR3 nucleotide sequence: TGCGCCAGCCAACAGGGTACAAACTATGGCTACACCTTC. Its translation: CASQQGTNYGYTF.

The rearrangement links TRBV28 to TRBJ1-6; 7 bases agree with TRBD1. The CDR3 sequence is 14 residues long. In germline, CDR1 is MDHEN, CDR2 SYDVKM. V lost 7 bases and J lost 4; bases outside the gene matches: 4. In DNA form, the CDR3 reads TGTGCCAGCACCCTGACAGGGTATAATTCACCCCTCCACTTT. This codes for CASTLTGYNSPLHF. The full variable domain, completed using reference TRBV28 and TRBJ1-6, is DVKVTQSSRYLVKRTGEKVFLECVQDMDHENMFWYRQDPGLGLRLIYFSYDVKMKEKGDIPEGYSVSREKKERFSLILESASTNQTSMYLCASTLTGYNSPLHFGNGTRLTVT.

The chain is built from TRBV11-2 and TRBJ2-7; 8 bases are a match to TRBD1. The CDR3 has 14 amino acids. Trimming at V came to 3 bases and at J to 4 bases, leaving 5 bases not matched to a gene. Germline V gene sequence: CDR1 SGHAT, CDR2 FQNNGV. The DNA for the CDR3 is TGTGCCAGCAGCTTGACAGGGGCAAGGTACGAGCAGTACTTC. Amino acid sequence: CASSLTGARYEQYF.

The gene calls are TRBV5-6 and TRBJ2-6; unclear D gene. The CDR3 spans 14 residues. Germline CDR1 is SGHDT and CDR2 is YYEEEE. The germline V and J ends were trimmed by 4 bases and 0 bases, with 5 bases remaining between them. The CDR3 spells CASSPTSGANVLTF. In nucleotides, the CDR3 is TGTGCCAGCAGCCCCACCTCTGGGGCCAACGTCCTGACTTTC.

The rearrangement uses TRBV27 and TRBJ2-5, with TRBD1 identical over 10 bases. CDR1 is MNHEY and CDR2 is SMNVEV in the germline V gene (reference sequence). This CDR3 has 14 amino acids. The J segment lost 3 bases and the V segment lost 6 bases, leaving 4 bases of the junction unmatched. The CDR3 bases are TGTGCCAGCAGACGGGGGACAGGGGAAGAGACCCAGTACTTC. This encodes CASRRGTGEETQYF.

V usage is TRBV11-3 and J usage is TRBJ2-7, with TRBD2 identical over 7 bases. The CDR3 is 11 amino acids. Looked up from germline, CDR1 is SGHNT and CDR2 is YENEEA. With 3 bases clipped from V and 10 bases from J, the junction kept 3 bases outside the gene matches. The CDR3 bases are TGTGCCAGCAGCTTGAGCGGGGTCCAGTACTTC. Encoded protein: CASSLSGVQYF.

The V gene is TRBV5-6, the J gene TRBJ2-1; tentatively, D is TRBD2 (6 bases). V was shortened by 2 bases and J by 0 bases, with 21 bases between the two germline ends. Germline-derived CDR1 and CDR2 are SGHDT and YYEEEE. This CDR3 is 19 amino acids long. The CDR3 loop reads CASSFRVVRGGRSYNEQFF. The CDR3 DNA follows: TGTGCCAGCAGCTTTAGAGTTGTCCGGGGAGGACGCTCCTACAATGAGCAGTTCTTC.

The CDR3 loop reads CSADKGQGTDTQYF. CDR3 nucleotide sequence: TGCAGCGCCGACAAGGGACAGGGGACAGATACGCAGTATTTT. The genes are TRBV29-1 and TRBJ2-3, with TRBD1 matching over 10 bases. Trimming took 7 bases from V and 3 from J; bases not matched to a gene: 7. CDR3 length: 14 amino acids. Germline loops: CDR1 SQVTM, CDR2 ANQGSEA.

The table lists this clone with a count of one. The genes are TRBV4-3 and TRBJ2-7; possible D gene TRBD2, 6 bases. V dropped 1 base and J dropped 0 bases, with 10 bases sitting between them. Germline lookup yields CDR1 LGHNA and CDR2 YSLEER. This CDR3 region has 15 residues. CDR3 coding DNA: TGCGCCAGCAGCCAAGGGAGGGACTCCTCCTACGAGCAGTACTTC. Translating gives CASSQGRDSSYEQYF.

The chain is built from TRBV11-3 and TRBJ2-6; D may be TRBD1 (5 bases). The germline V gene has CDR1 SGHNT and CDR2 YENEEA. The CDR3 length is 15 residues. V was pared by 5 bases and J by 2 bases, with 10 bases between. CDR3 coding DNA: TGTGCCAGCAGCCTAGGACAAGCTGGGGCCAACGTCCTGACTTTC. Protein: CASSLGQAGANVLTF.